The clone carrying this T cell receptor (beta chain) was detected once. This record belongs to a study of blood T cell repertoires in COVID-19. Study-wide background: Acute and convalescent COVID-19 specimens originated in the United States, Italy and Spain.

Measured with immunoSEQ multiplex PCR; TCRdb has only the in-frame clones, and not every one. The profile shows approximately 150,000 clones, about 83% of them singletons. The receptor was derived from a woman aged 70-85 years who had recovered from COVID-19. Sequenced sample: peripheral blood.

CDR3 nucleotide sequence: TGCGCCAGCAGGGACAGGCCATCTGGTGAGCAGTTCTTC. Residues: CASRDRPSGEQFF. The V call is TRBV10-2, the J call TRBJ2-1; 7 positions match TRBD1. The J segment lost 9 bases and the V segment lost 6 bases, leaving 8 bases of the junction unmatched. Germline V gives CDR1 WSHSY, CDR2 SAAADI. The CDR3 is 13 amino acids.